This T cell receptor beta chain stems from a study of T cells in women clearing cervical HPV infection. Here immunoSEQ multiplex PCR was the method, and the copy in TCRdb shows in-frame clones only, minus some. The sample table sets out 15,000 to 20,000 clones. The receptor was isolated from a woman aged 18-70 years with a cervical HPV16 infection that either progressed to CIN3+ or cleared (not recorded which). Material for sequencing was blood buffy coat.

This chain's CDR3 is CASSAVGGGTDTQYF. The CDR3 bases that were read are TGCGCCAGCAGCGCCGTAGGGGGCGGGACAGATACG. The chain joins TRBV5-1 to TRBJ2-3; 7 positions match TRBD1. The CDR3 is cut off 3 residues early in the read; its end comes from the germline J gene. CDR1 and CDR2 from the germline V gene are SGHRS and YFSETQ. Germline trimming cut 4 bases from V and 3 bases from J; bases unmatched to any gene: 8. The CDR3 has 15 residues.